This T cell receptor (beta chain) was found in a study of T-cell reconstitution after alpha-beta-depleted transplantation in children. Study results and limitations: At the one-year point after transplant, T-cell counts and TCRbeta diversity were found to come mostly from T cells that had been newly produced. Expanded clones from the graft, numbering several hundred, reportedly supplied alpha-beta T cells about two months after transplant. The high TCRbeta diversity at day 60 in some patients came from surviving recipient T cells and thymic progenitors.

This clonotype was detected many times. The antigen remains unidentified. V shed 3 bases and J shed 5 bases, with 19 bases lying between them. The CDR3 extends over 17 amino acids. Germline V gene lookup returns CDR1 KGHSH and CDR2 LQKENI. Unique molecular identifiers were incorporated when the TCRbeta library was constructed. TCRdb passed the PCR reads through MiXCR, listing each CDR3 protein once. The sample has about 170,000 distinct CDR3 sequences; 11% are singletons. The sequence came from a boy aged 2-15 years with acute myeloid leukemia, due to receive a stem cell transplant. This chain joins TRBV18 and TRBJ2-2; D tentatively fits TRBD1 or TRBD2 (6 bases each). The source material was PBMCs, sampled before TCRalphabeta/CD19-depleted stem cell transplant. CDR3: CASSPPWSGAGTGELFF. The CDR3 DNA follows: TGTGCCAGCTCACCCCCCTGGTCGGGGGCAGGGACCGGGGAGCTGTTTTTT.